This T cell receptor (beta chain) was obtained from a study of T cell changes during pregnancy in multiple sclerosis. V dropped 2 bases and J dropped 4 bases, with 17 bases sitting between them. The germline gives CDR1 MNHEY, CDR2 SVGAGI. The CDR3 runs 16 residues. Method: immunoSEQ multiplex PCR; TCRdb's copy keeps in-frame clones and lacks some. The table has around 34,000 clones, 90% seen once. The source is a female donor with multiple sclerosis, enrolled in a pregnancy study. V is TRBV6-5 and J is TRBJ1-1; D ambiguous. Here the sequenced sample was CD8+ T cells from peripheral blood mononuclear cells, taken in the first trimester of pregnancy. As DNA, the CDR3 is TGTGCCAGCAGTTACACCCCTGGGCGGAGGACCACTGAAGCTTTCTTT. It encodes CASSYTPGRRTTEAFF.